A single sample is the source of the 22 T cell receptor beta chains below, sequenced in a study of beta chain features in type 1 diabetes. These receptors' targets are unknown. Study observations and caveats: All four CD4+ subsets of Type 1 diabetes patients contained TCRB CDR3s that were moderately but significantly shorter.

Since all of the isolated RNA was reverse transcribed, expressed TCRB transcripts were what got sequenced. The method was immunoSEQ multiplex PCR; TCRdb's version includes in-frame clones alone and lacks a portion of them. The sample carries 600,000 or so clones, 9.5% to 15% recorded once. Sequencing was performed on naive CD4+ T cells from blood. The receptors were sampled from a young man with type 1 diabetes.

CDR3 in DNA: TGTGCCAGCAGCTTAGTTTGGCAGCCAAACCTCTATGGCTACACCTTC. Protein: CASSLVWQPNLYGYTF. The chain is built from TRBV7-2 and TRBJ1-2; D remains ambiguous. The CDR3 consists of 16 residues. Between the trimmed V and J ends, which lost 1 base and 4 bases, there was a span of 16 bases. Germline V CDR1 and CDR2: SGHTA, FQGNSA.

This clone appeared a few times. This chain joins TRBV7-9 and TRBJ2-7; TRBD1 matches 11 bases. The CDR3 covers 16 residues. Germline V gene sequence: CDR1 SEHNR, CDR2 FQNEAQ (reference sequence). Trimming removed 5 bases from V and 0 bases from J; junction bases left unmatched: 6. For the CDR3, the DNA is TGTGCCAGCAGCCAAAGGACAGGGGGCCACTCCTACGAGCAGTACTTC. Protein product: CASSQRTGGHSYEQYF.

This clone was seen more than once but under ten times. This sequence joins TRBV9 and TRBJ2-4, with 7 bases fitting TRBD1. The CDR3 totals 14 residues. CDR1 and CDR2 from the germline V gene are SGDLS and YYNGEE. J gave up 6 bases and V 2 bases, and 5 bases lay outside the gene matches. The CDR3 loop reads CASSVQRQGNIQYF. The DNA of the CDR3 is TGTGCCAGCAGCGTCCAAAGACAGGGAAACATTCAGTACTTC.

This clone was recorded a few times. The genes are TRBV2 and TRBJ1-1; D might be TRBD1 (5 bases). Germline V gene lookup returns CDR1 SNHLY and CDR2 FYNNEI. V lost 3 bases, J lost 6 bases, and 11 bases lay in between. The CDR3 consists of 13 residues. The CDR3 loop reads CASSDRVGAEAFF. In nucleotides, the CDR3 is TGTGCCAGCAGTGACAGGGTGGGGGCTGAAGCTTTCTTT.

V and J are TRBV10-3 and TRBJ2-7; no firm D call. Germline lookup yields CDR1 ENHRY and CDR2 SYGVKD. CDR3 size: 11 residues. The V end was cut by 6 bases, the J end by 4 bases, with 7 bases between. The CDR3 DNA follows: TGTGCCATCAGCAACGATTACGAGCAGTACTTC. This encodes CAISNDYEQYF.

This clone was detected only a few times. This chain connects TRBV6-1 to TRBJ2-3; 11 positions match TRBD1. Trimming cost V 6 bases and J 4 bases; bases outside gene matches: 3. CDR1 and CDR2 from the germline V gene are MNHNS and SASEGT. The length of the CDR3 is 14 residues. The CDR3 protein is CASRDRGLSDTQYF. The DNA of the CDR3 is TGTGCCAGCAGGGACAGGGGGCTCTCAGATACGCAGTATTTT.

This clone showed up just a few times. The chain joins TRBV30 to TRBJ2-5; D is possibly TRBD2 (7 bases). The germline V gene encodes CDR1 GTSNPN and CDR2 SVGIG (reference sequence). The CDR3 consists of 17 residues. Trimming stripped 0 bases from V and 5 bases from J, with 22 bases between. CDR3 region: CAWSVNGGPVGMETQYF. Here the CDR3 DNA reads TGTGCCTGGAGTGTAAACGGGGGGCCCGTAGGGATGGAGACCCAGTACTTC. Using reference TRBV30 and TRBJ2-5 for the parts outside the CDR3, the full variable domain is SQTIHQWPATLVQPVGSPLSLECTVEGTSNPNLYWYRQAAGRGLQLLFYSVGIGQISSEVPQNLSASRPQDRQFILSSKKLLLSDSGFYLCAWSVNGGPVGMETQYFGPGTRLLVL.

On this clone: The sample holds other DNA sequences that translate to the same CDR3. CDR3 loop: CASSLAGGNTEAFF. DNA of the CDR3: TGTGCCAGCAGCTTAGCCGGGGGCAACACTGAAGCTTTCTTT. V gene TRBV7-9 combines with J gene TRBJ1-1; the D gene is possibly TRBD1 (6 bases). V was shortened by 0 bases and J by 2 bases, with 7 bases between the two germline ends. This CDR3 region has 14 residues. CDR1 and CDR2 (germline): SEHNR, FQNEAQ (reference sequence).

The V and J genes are TRBV4-3 and TRBJ2-7, with 9 bases aligning to TRBD1. This CDR3 has 15 amino acids. Germline loops: CDR1 LGHNA, CDR2 YSLEER. The trim removed 4 bases at V and 5 bases at J, leaving 9 bases unmatched. The CDR3 protein is CASSRRQGGLNEQYF. For the CDR3, the DNA is TGCGCCAGCAGCCGCCGACAGGGGGGATTGAACGAGCAGTACTTC.

V usage is TRBV9 and J usage is TRBJ1-1, with unresolved D. Trimming took off 1 base at V and 1 base at J, with 8 bases between the two ends. CDR1 is SGDLS and CDR2 is YYNGEE in the germline V gene. CDR3 length: 14 residues. Here the CDR3 DNA reads TGTGCCAGCAGCGTAACGTCAGCGAACACTGAAGCTTTCTTT. This encodes CASSVTSANTEAFF.

This clone was picked up a small number of times. The genes are TRBV27 and TRBJ2-7; 8 bases map to TRBD1. The germline V gene has CDR1 MNHEY and CDR2 SMNVEV (reference sequence). The CDR3 runs to 15 residues. V gave up 2 bases and J gave up 4 bases; unmatched junction bases: 7. The CDR3 bases are TGTGCCAGCAGTTTACTCGGACAGGGAATTTACGAGCAGTACTTC. Its protein product is CASSLLGQGIYEQYF.

This rearrangement joins TRBV29-1 to TRBJ2-1; 9 bases align to TRBD1. The junction had 8 bases not matched to a gene; V was cut back by 5 bases and J by 9 bases. CDR1 and CDR2 from the germline V gene are SQVTM and ANQGSEA. The CDR3 is 13 amino acids. CDR3 sequence (DNA): TGCAGCGTTTCCCGGGACAGGGCATCTGAGCAGTTCTTC. Amino acid sequence: CSVSRDRASEQFF.

This clone was observed a handful of times. The chain recombines TRBV30 with TRBJ1-6; TRBD1 is a possible D gene (6 bases). V was clipped by 5 bases and J by 6 bases, with 14 bases between them. Germline V gene data show CDR1 as GTSNPN and CDR2 as SVGIG (reference sequence). This CDR3 is 14 amino acids long. CDR3 DNA: TGTGCCTGGGGTCCGGGACACCGTAATTCACCCCTCCACTTT. Protein: CAWGPGHRNSPLHF.

The CDR3 is CASSPGLAGGDEQFF. CDR3 DNA sequence: TGTGCCAGCTCACCGGGACTAGCGGGGGGTGATGAGCAGTTCTTC. The chain combines TRBV18 with TRBJ2-1; 15 bases fit TRBD2. The CDR3 runs to 15 residues. The germline CDR1 and CDR2 sequences are KGHSH and LQKENI. Trimming cost V 3 bases and J 8 bases; bases outside gene matches: 2.

V gene TRBV2 combines with J gene TRBJ2-7; possible D gene TRBD1, 6 bases. The CDR3 runs to 14 residues. Trimming took off 6 bases at V and 3 bases at J, with 15 bases between the two ends. Germline V gene data show CDR1 as SNHLY and CDR2 as FYNNEI. The CDR3 reads CASSSTGSDYEQYF. The DNA for the CDR3 is TGTGCCAGCAGCTCTACAGGGAGTGACTACGAGCAGTACTTC. Together with reference TRBV2 and TRBJ2-7, the CDR3 gives the full variable domain: EPEVTQTPSHQVTQMGQEVILRCVPISNHLYFYWYRQILGQKVEFLVSFYNNEISEKSEIFDDQFSVERPDGSNFTLKIRSTKLEDSAMYFCASSSTGSDYEQYFGPGTRLTVT.

This clone was observed a handful of times. The V and J genes are TRBV25-1 and TRBJ1-4, with a tentative D call TRBD1 (5 bases). The ends were cut back, 6 bases at V and 8 bases at J, with 13 bases in the middle. CDR1 MGHDK and CDR2 SYGVNS come from the germline V gene. This CDR3 is 13 amino acids long. CDR3 nucleotide sequence: TGTGCCAGCAGGGACACTGGGAGGGAAAAACTGTTTTTT. Its translation is CASRDTGREKLFF.

This clone appeared a few times. The chain links TRBV9 to TRBJ2-7; no reliable D call. This CDR3 is built from 15 residues. Germline V gene data show CDR1 as SGDLS and CDR2 as YYNGEE. Trimming removed 0 bases from V and 4 bases from J, with 14 bases in between. Written as DNA, the CDR3 is TGTGCCAGCAGCGTAGCTGAGAGACAAGTTTACGAGCAGTACTTC. Protein product: CASSVAERQVYEQYF.

This clone was seen more than once but under ten times. This rearrangement joins TRBV18 to TRBJ2-1; D is possibly TRBD1 (6 bases). CDR1 and CDR2 (germline): KGHSH, LQKENI. CDR3 length: 15 amino acids. The V end was cut by 4 bases, the J end by 9 bases, with 19 bases between. CDR3 nucleotide sequence: TGTGCCAGCTCACAAACCAGGACAGTCCAGCCTGAGCAGTTCTTC. Its protein is CASSQTRTVQPEQFF.

V is TRBV30 and J is TRBJ2-3, with 8 positions matching TRBD2. With 4 bases clipped from V and 4 bases from J, the junction kept 4 bases outside the gene matches. The CDR3 is 13 amino acids. Per germline, CDR1 GTSNPN and CDR2 SVGIG (reference sequence). CDR3 bases: TGTGCCTGGACACACGGGGGGGCAGATACGCAGTATTTT. Translation: CAWTHGGADTQYF.

The chain joins TRBV7-9 to TRBJ1-2, with D unresolved. Germline V gene lookup returns CDR1 SEHNR and CDR2 FQNEAQ (reference sequence). CDR3 length: 12 residues. The ends were cut back, 1 base at V and 5 bases at J, with 5 bases in the middle. The CDR3 DNA sequence: TGTGCCAGCAGCTTAGGATTATATGGCTACACCTTC. Residues: CASSLGLYGYTF.

The V call is TRBV6-6, the J call TRBJ1-5; 9 bases align to TRBD1. CDR3 length: 15 residues. In germline, CDR1 is MNHNY, CDR2 SVGAGI (reference sequence). V trimming: 2 bases; J trimming: 6 bases; junction bases outside the gene matches: 5. CDR3 sequence: CASSYQDRGGQPQHF. The CDR3 nucleotides are TGTGCCAGCAGTTACCAGGACAGGGGCGGTCAGCCCCAGCATTTT.

V is TRBV11-3 and J is TRBJ2-1, with unresolved D. The CDR3 consists of 15 residues. V was pared by 5 bases and J by 0 bases, with 11 bases between. Germline V gives CDR1 SGHNT, CDR2 YENEEA. CDR3 nucleotide sequence: TGTGCCAGCAGCCCGGCCGTACACTCCTACAATGAGCAGTTCTTC. It yields the protein CASSPAVHSYNEQFF.